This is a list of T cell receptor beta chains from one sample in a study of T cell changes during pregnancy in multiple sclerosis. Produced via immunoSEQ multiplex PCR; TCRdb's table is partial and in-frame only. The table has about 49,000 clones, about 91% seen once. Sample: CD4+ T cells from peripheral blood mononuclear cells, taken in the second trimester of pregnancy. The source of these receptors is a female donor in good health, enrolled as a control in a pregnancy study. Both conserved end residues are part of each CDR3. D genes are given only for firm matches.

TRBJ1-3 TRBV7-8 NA TGTGCCAGCAGCCCTTTTCTGGGGAGGGACTCTGGAAACACCATATATTTT CASSPFLGRDSGNTIYF
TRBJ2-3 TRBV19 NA TGTGCCAGTAGCCCCCTCAGGGACATAGGAACAGATACGCAGTATTTT CASSPLRDIGTDTQYF
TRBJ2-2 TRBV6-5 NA TGTGCCAGCAGTTCCTGGACAGAACGAAACACCGGGGAGCTGTTTTTT CASSSWTERNTGELFF
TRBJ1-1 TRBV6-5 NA TGTGCCAGCAGTCCTATTTCACAGGGGAACACTGAAGCTTTCTTT CASSPISQGNTEAFF
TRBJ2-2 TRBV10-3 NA TGTGCCATCAGTTTCGGGAACACCGGGGAGCTGTTTTTT CAISFGNTGELFF
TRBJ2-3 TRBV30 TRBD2 TGTGCCTGGAGATTACTAGCGGGGGAGGCAGATACGCAGTATTTT CAWRLLAGEADTQYF
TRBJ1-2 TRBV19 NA TGTGCCAGTAGTACTCCCTCCAGGGTGCCCAACTATGGCTACACCTTC CASSTPSRVPNYGYTF
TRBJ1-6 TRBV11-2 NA TGTGCCAGCAGCTTCAACAGGGTGGACTCACCCCTCCACTTT CASSFNRVDSPLHF
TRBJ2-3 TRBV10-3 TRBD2 TGTGCCATCAGCGTCCTTGGACTAGGAACAGATACGCAGTATTTT CAISVLGLGTDTQYF
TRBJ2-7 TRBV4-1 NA TGCGCCAGCAGCCGGGTGGTTGGGGGGAGCTCCTACGAGCAGTACTTC CASSRVVGGSSYEQYF
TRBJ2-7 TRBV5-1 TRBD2 TGCGCCAGCAGCCTGGGAGGCGGGGGGGCGGACGAGCAGTACTTC CASSLGGGGADEQYF
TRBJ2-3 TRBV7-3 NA TGTGCCAGCAGCTTGGCAGGGTCTGTTATGACAGATACGCAGTATTTT CASSLAGSVMTDTQYF
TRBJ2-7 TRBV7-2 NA TGTGCCAGCAGCACTACCACAGGGCCCTACGAGCAGTACTTC CASSTTTGPYEQYF
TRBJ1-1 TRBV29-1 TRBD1 TGCAGCGTGACGGGACAGATGAACACTGAAGCTTTCTTT CSVTGQMNTEAFF
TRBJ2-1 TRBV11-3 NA TGTGCCAGCAGCCTGGCGGGAGGGACAGGAGTAGCTTTCGGTGAGCAGTTCTTC CASSLAGGTGVAFGEQFF
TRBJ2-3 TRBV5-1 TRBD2 TGCGCCAGCAGCTTGTTGGCTAGCGGGGGCACAGATACGCAGTATTTT CASSLLASGGTDTQYF
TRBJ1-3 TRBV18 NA TGTGCCAGCTCACCATCCGGGAGCAACTCTGGAAACACCATATATTTT CASSPSGSNSGNTIYF
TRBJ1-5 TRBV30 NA TGTGCCTGGGAAAACGGGAGCAATCAGCCCCAGCATTTT CAWENGSNQPQHF